The T cell receptor (beta chain) under discussion was sequenced for a study of cytomegalovirus exposure and HLA in healthy donors. The PCR had 60 Vbeta and 13 Jbeta primers. Sequenced by immunoSEQ multiplex PCR; TCRdb stores in-frame clones only, minus some. The sample includes roughly 57,000 clones, approximately 84% seen only once; the top ten take 2.9%. About this clone itself: The target antigen is unknown.

The CDR3 is 16 residues long. V shed 0 bases and J shed 0 bases, with 8 bases lying between them. The germline V gene encodes CDR1 SGHTA and CDR2 FQGNSA. Points from the study as a whole: The sole available immune exposure information was CMV serostatus. The study designated some 180 TCR beta chains cytomegalovirus-associated.

The specimen sequenced was PBMCs. J is TRBJ1-4 and V is TRBV7-2; D not certain. This TCR was recovered from a man in his fifties or sixties in good health and CMV-seronegative. The CDR3 bases are TGTGCCAGCAGCTTAGCAGCCGGGACAACTAATGAAAAACTGTTTTTT. It yields the protein CASSLAAGTTNEKLFF.